Sequencing of this T cell receptor beta chain was carried out in a study of blood T cell repertoires in COVID-19. In the original workflow: By means of reference gene primer amplification, nucleated cell counts were estimated. TCRdb's table, derived via immunoSEQ multiplex PCR, lists solely in-frame clones and lacks some. V and J calls and clone size are those listed in that table; D and trimming were worked out from the DNA. The data show about 80,000 clones, about 83% seen once. The length of the CDR3 is 13 residues. In germline, CDR1 is LNHDA, CDR2 SQIVND (reference sequence). V gave up 5 bases and J gave up 9 bases, with 14 bases separating them.

This receptor was identified in a human donor in a cohort sampled during active COVID-19. The chain carries TRBV19 and TRBJ2-1, with D tentatively TRBD1 (5 bases). The material sequenced was peripheral blood. The CDR3 protein is CASSLTGVPEQFF. In nucleotides, the CDR3 is TGTGCCAGTAGTCTCACAGGAGTTCCTGAGCAGTTCTTC.